This T cell receptor (beta chain) was captured by sequencing in a study of OX40 agonist ivuxolimab in advanced cancers. In the study overall: Ivuxolimab was a fully human IgG2 agonistic monoclonal antibody targeting the costimulatory receptor OX40 (CD134). Intravenous ivuxolimab was administered to patients every 2 weeks at six dose levels: 0.01, 0.1, 0.3, 1.5, 3 and 10 mg/kg. Of the roughly 54 dose-escalation patients, hepatocellular carcinoma was present in approximately 20, melanoma in around 15, renal cell carcinoma in 9 and head and neck cancer in 9. A male proportion of roughly 80% and a mean age of approximately 60 years, ranging from about 23 to 79, were recorded for the dose-escalation cohort. Patients were allowed to have had prior anti-PD-1, anti-PD-L1 or anti-CTLA-4 therapy, and 30% to 50% of the dose-escalation patients had previously received checkpoint inhibitors. Partial responses occurred in three dose-escalation patients: two with cutaneous melanoma and one with hepatocellular carcinoma. Peripheral TCRbeta sequencing aimed to test whether ivuxolimab altered TCR sequence diversity and caused clonal T-cell expansion. The paper covers the monotherapy dose-escalation part of the phase I ivuxolimab trial, which included N ≈ 50 patients.

Patients with autoimmune disease history or receiving systemic immunosuppression were excluded from the trial. Peripheral blood for TCR sequencing was drawn from every dose cohort at baseline, at cycle 4 day 1 and at cycle 7 day 1. The samples were taken from a phase I, first-in-human, multicenter, open-label dose-escalation trial of ivuxolimab. Adults with locally advanced or metastatic melanoma, renal cell, hepatocellular, or head and neck squamous cell carcinoma were enrolled in the trial. Before TCR sequencing, CD4+ and CD8+ T cells were separately sorted from peripheral blood. What the study reported, not specific to this receptor: At doses from 0.1 to 3.0 mg/kg, clonal expansion was seen in both CD4+ and CD8+ blood T cells between baseline and week 6. In the 0.1-3.0 mg/kg groups, partial responders were among the patients with the lowest normalized peripheral clonal expansion, particularly in CD8+ T cells. The antigen specificity of the peripheral T cells that underwent clonal expansion was not determined. Low levels of normalized T-cell clonal expansion were also shown by some nonresponding patients. After ivuxolimab, expanded clones were on average more numerous among CD8+ T cells than among CD4+ T cells.

To sequence the TCRbeta CDR3 region, genomic DNA was isolated from the sorted cells. The immunoSEQ Assay was used to sequence the TCRbeta CDR3 regions. This immuneACCESS table, as held by TCRdb, lists in-frame sequences with V and J called but not all clones. Of the missing ones, under half trace to an unresolved V gene in checked studies; the others have no known cause. The sample table shows some 62,000 clones, and around four fifths are seen once. The ten largest make up 3.7% of the sample. At the junction V is shortened by 5 bases and J by 2 bases, with 14 bases in between. From the cysteine up to the phenylalanine, the CDR3 has a length of 15 residues. Kept here is only the CDR3 DNA, which spans 45 bases and is read in frame from base 1. The germline V gene (reference sequence) gives CDR1 as LNHDA and CDR2 as SQIVND. With regard to this clone: Its antigen is not yet known. Within one base of it there is no much larger clone, and no base qualities were kept.

The chain is encoded by TRBV19 joined to TRBJ2-3; perhaps TRBD2 is the D gene, with 5 bases matching. The sample consisted of CD4+ or CD8+ T cells sorted from blood, taken in a trial of the OX40 agonist ivuxolimab. This TCR was sampled from an adult with an advanced solid tumor such as melanoma, head and neck, liver or kidney cancer. Read as DNA, the sequence is TGTGCCAGTAGTGTAGTAGGGAGCAACACAGATACGCAGTATTTT. This is translated as CASSVVGSNTDTQYF.